The source of this T cell receptor beta chain is a study of T cell changes during pregnancy in multiple sclerosis. TCRdb keeps only in-frame clones here, not all; method: immunoSEQ multiplex PCR. The sample lists 25,000 to 35,000 clones, about 92% occurring once. The CDR3 contains 15 residues. The J segment lost 5 bases and the V segment lost 4 bases, leaving 7 bases of the junction unmatched. Per the germline V gene, CDR1 is ENHRY and CDR2 is SYGVKD. Sequencing was performed on CD8+ T cells from peripheral blood mononuclear cells, taken in the first trimester of pregnancy. This chain links TRBV10-3 with TRBJ2-1, with 8 bases aligning to TRBD2. This TCR was recovered from a female donor with multiple sclerosis, enrolled in a pregnancy study. The CDR3 DNA reads as TGTGCCATCAGTGGCTCCGGGACTAGTCACAATGAGCAGTTCTTC. Translating gives CAISGSGTSHNEQFF.